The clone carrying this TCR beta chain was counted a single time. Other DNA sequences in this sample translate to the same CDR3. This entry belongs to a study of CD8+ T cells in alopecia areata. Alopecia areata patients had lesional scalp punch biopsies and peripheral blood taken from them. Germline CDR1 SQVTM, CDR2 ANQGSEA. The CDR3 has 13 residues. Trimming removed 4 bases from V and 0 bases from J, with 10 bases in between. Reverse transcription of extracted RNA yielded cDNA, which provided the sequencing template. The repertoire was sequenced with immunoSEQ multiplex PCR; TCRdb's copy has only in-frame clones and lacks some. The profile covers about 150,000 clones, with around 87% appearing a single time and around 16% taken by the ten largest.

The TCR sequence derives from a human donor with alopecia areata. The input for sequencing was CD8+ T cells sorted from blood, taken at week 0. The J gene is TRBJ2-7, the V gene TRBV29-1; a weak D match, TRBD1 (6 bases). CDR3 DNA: TGCAGCGTTGGGGACATGAGCTCCTACGAGCAGTACTTC. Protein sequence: CSVGDMSSYEQYF.